The 17 T cell receptor beta chains below were found in one sample sequenced in a study of cytomegalovirus exposure and HLA in healthy donors (dated by TCRdb to about 2017). The library relied on the immunoSEQ multiplex PCR assay. TCRdb limited this immuneACCESS table to in-frame rearrangements with V and J called. A share of clones is missing; checked studies link under half to unresolved V genes, and the rest is unexplained. This sample lists tens of thousands of clones; roughly 94% were detected once. The ten largest make up about 7% of the sample. Input material: PBMCs. All receptors derive from a woman in her late teens or twenties in good health and CMV-seropositive.

The chain links TRBV28 to TRBJ2-4; TRBD1 agrees at 7 bases. With V trimmed by 3 bases and J by 0 bases, 8 bases remained unmatched. This CDR3 region has 17 residues. Looked up from germline, CDR1 is MDHEN and CDR2 is SYDVKM. CDR3 nucleotide sequence: TGTGCCAGCAGTTTCTACGGGACAGACCTAGCCAAAAACATTCAGTACTTC. Translated: CASSFYGTDLAKNIQYF. The variable domain in full, with the rest retrieved from reference TRBV28 and TRBJ2-4, is DVKVTQSSRYLVKRTGEKVFLECVQDMDHENMFWYRQDPGLGLRLIYFSYDVKMKEKGDIPEGYSVSREKKERFSLILESASTNQTSMYLCASSFYGTDLAKNIQYFGAGTRLSVL.

The V and J genes are TRBV27 and TRBJ2-2, with D maybe TRBD2 (7 bases). Germline lookup yields CDR1 MNHEY and CDR2 SMNVEV (reference sequence). CDR3 length: 16 residues. V was cut by 8 bases and J by 11 bases, with 27 bases left in between. CDR3 coding DNA: TGTGCCAGCGCCCCCCCCGGGGGGCCCGTCGTCGATGAGCTGTTTTTT. It yields the protein CASAPPGGPVVDELFF.

V usage is TRBV4-3 and J usage is TRBJ2-3; 10 bases are a match to TRBD2. CDR1 and CDR2 (germline): LGHNA, YSLEER. This CDR3 spans 17 amino acids. V lost 7 bases, J lost 3 bases, and 13 bases stayed unmatched. For the CDR3, the DNA is TGCGCCAGCACCCCCTCTACCGGGACTAGCGATACAGATACGCAGTATTTT. The encoded protein is CASTPSTGTSDTDTQYF.

The chain combines TRBV7-9 with TRBJ1-1; D call uncertain. V lost 6 bases, J lost 1 base, and 9 bases lay in between. The CDR3 length is 13 residues. Germline lookup yields CDR1 SEHNR and CDR2 FQNEAQ (reference sequence). The CDR3 reads CASRGGSNTEAFF. CDR3 DNA sequence: TGTGCCAGCAGGGGAGGGTCGAACACTGAAGCTTTCTTT.

The V gene is TRBV7-2, the J gene TRBJ1-5, with D perhaps TRBD1 (5 bases). The CDR3 extends over 13 amino acids. Germline V gives CDR1 SGHTA, CDR2 FQGNSA. With 0 bases removed from V and 6 bases from J, the gap between germline ends came to 6 bases. The CDR3 sequence: CASSLAQGQPQHF. The CDR3 DNA follows: TGTGCCAGCAGCTTAGCGCAGGGTCAGCCCCAGCATTTT. The full variable domain, completed using reference TRBV7-2 and TRBJ1-5, is GAGVSQSPSNKVTEKGKDVELRCDPISGHTALYWYRQSLGQGLEFLIYFQGNSAPDKSGLPSDRFSAERTGGSVSTLTIQRTQQEDSAVYLCASSLAQGQPQHFGDGTRLSIL.

V is TRBV2 and J is TRBJ2-1; TRBD1 matches at 10 bases. CDR1 and CDR2 (germline): SNHLY, FYNNEI. This CDR3 region has 15 residues. V lost 1 base and J lost 7; bases outside the gene matches: 4. CDR3 nucleotide sequence: TGTGCCAGCAGTGAAGGACAGGGGGCCCGTAATGAGCAGTTCTTC. This codes for CASSEGQGARNEQFF.

This clone turned up a few times. CDR3 DNA sequence: TGCGCCAGCCGGGATTTGGGGGGGCGAGGCACTGAAGCTTTCTTT. Encoded protein: CASRDLGGRGTEAFF. This sequence joins TRBV5-1 and TRBJ1-1; tentative D call: TRBD1 (6 bases). The CDR3 spans 15 residues. Germline V lookup: CDR1 SGHRS, CDR2 YFSETQ. The germline V and J ends were trimmed by 7 bases and 4 bases, with 20 bases remaining between them.

The chain joins TRBV4-3 to TRBJ2-5, with 7 nucleotides matching TRBD1. The CDR3 runs 15 residues. Germline CDR1 reads LGHNA; CDR2 reads YSLEER. The V segment lost 1 base and the J segment 0 bases; nucleotides outside the gene matches: 2. The DNA for the CDR3 is TGCGCCAGCAGCCAAGGGACAGGCTACCAAGAGACCCAGTACTTC. Translation: CASSQGTGYQETQYF.

J is TRBJ2-1 and V is TRBV19; 7 nucleotides agree with TRBD1. J lost 14 bases, V lost 7 bases, and 8 bases had no gene match. Looked up from germline, CDR1 is LNHDA and CDR2 is SQIVND (reference sequence). CDR3 length: 11 amino acids. In nucleotides, the CDR3 is TGTGCCAGTACCAGGGGGACAGACGAGTTCTTC. Translated: CASTRGTDEFF.

This chain joins TRBV7-2 and TRBJ1-1; the match to TRBD1 covers 7 bases. Trimming cost V 7 bases and J 4 bases; bases outside gene matches: 6. Germline lookup yields CDR1 SGHTA and CDR2 FQGNSA. The CDR3 is made up of 13 amino acids. CDR3 protein: CASNRGVATEAFF. The CDR3 region has the DNA TGTGCCAGCAACAGGGGAGTTGCCACTGAAGCTTTCTTT.

This clone occurred once. The chain links TRBV15 to TRBJ2-4; TRBD2 matches at 8 bases. V dropped 2 bases and J dropped 6; count of bases not matched to a gene: 12. This CDR3 region has 17 residues. Germline values: CDR1 LNHNV, CDR2 YYDKDF (reference sequence). The CDR3 nucleotides read TGTGCCACCAGCAGACATGCACAGAGCGGGAGAGGAAACATTCAGTACTTC. This sequence encodes CATSRHAQSGRGNIQYF. Supplemented by reference TRBV15 and TRBJ2-4, the full variable domain reads DAMVIQNPRYQVTQFGKPVTLSCSQTLNHNVMYWYQQKSSQAPKLLFHYYDKDFNNEADTPDNFQSRRPNTSFCFLDIRSPGLGDTAMYLCATSRHAQSGRGNIQYFGAGTRLSVL.

This clone appeared a single time. The chain joins TRBV21-1 to TRBJ1-1. TRBV21-1 has pseudogene status. The CDR3 consists of 13 residues. CDR3 region: CASSSSRGLEAFF. The CDR3 coding sequence is TGTGCCAGCAGCTCATCGCGGGGTTTGGAAGCTTTCTTT.

CDR3 DNA sequence: TGTGCCAGCAGCCAAGAGGACAGCTCTGGGGCCAACGTCCTGACTTTC. Amino acids: CASSQEDSSGANVLTF. The rearrangement joins TRBV4-2 to TRBJ2-6, with D possibly being TRBD1 (6 bases). From germline, CDR1 is LGHNA and CDR2 YNFKEQ. The CDR3 is 16 residues long. The V and J ends lost 0 bases and 0 bases respectively, with 6 bases between them.

This chain uses TRBV29-1 with TRBJ2-5; perhaps TRBD1 as D (6 bases). Per the germline V gene, CDR1 is SQVTM and CDR2 is ANQGSEA. V dropped 5 bases and J dropped 5 bases, with 12 bases sitting between them. CDR3 size: 12 residues. DNA of the CDR3: TGCAGCGTTTTAAGTCAGGGGGAGACCCAGTACTTC. The encoded protein is CSVLSQGETQYF. Full variable domain (outside the CDR3, taken from reference TRBV29-1 and TRBJ2-5): SAVISQKPSRDICQRGTSLTIQCQVDSQVTMMFWYRQQPGQSLTLIATANQGSEATYESGFVIDKFPISRPNLTFSTLTVSNMSPEDSSIYLCSVLSQGETQYFGPGTRLLVL.

In this sample, this clone turned up once. The J gene is TRBJ1-5, the V gene TRBV27, with a weak D call TRBD1 (5 bases). The V end was cut by 5 bases, the J end by 5 bases, with 13 bases between. Germline-derived CDR1 and CDR2 are MNHEY and SMNVEV (reference sequence). The CDR3 runs to 14 residues. The CDR3 loop reads CASSLGWGDQPQHF. For the CDR3, the DNA is TGTGCCAGCAGTCTTGGGTGGGGCGATCAGCCCCAGCATTTT.

J is TRBJ2-1 and V is TRBV9, with D unclear. There are 16 residues in the CDR3. Trimming took off 1 base at V and 4 bases at J, with 15 bases between the two ends. Germline CDR1 is SGDLS and CDR2 is YYNGEE. The CDR3 loop reads CASSVTAGHTYNEQFF. DNA for the CDR3: TGTGCCAGCAGCGTAACAGCAGGCCACACGTACAATGAGCAGTTCTTC.

The chain links TRBV19 to TRBJ1-4, with D tentatively TRBD1 (6 bases). The CDR3 runs to 12 residues. Per germline, CDR1 LNHDA and CDR2 SQIVND (reference sequence). V lost 8 bases, J lost 14 bases, and 18 bases lay in between. The CDR3: CASQEVPGHLFF. The CDR3 DNA follows: TGTGCCAGTCAGGAGGTTCCGGGACATCTGTTTTTT.